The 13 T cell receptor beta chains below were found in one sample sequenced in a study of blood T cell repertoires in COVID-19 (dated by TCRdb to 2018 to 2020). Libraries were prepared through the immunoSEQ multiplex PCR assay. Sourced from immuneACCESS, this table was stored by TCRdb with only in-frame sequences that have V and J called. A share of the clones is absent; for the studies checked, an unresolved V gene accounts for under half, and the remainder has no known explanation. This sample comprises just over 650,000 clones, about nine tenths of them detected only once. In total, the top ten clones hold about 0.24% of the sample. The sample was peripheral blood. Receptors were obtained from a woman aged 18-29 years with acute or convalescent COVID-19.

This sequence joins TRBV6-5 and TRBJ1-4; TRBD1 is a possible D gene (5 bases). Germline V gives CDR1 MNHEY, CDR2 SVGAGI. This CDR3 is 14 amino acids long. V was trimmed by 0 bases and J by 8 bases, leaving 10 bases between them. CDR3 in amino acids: CASSYSGGREKLFF. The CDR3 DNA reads TGTGCCAGCAGTTACTCGGGGGGTAGAGAAAAACTGTTTTTT.

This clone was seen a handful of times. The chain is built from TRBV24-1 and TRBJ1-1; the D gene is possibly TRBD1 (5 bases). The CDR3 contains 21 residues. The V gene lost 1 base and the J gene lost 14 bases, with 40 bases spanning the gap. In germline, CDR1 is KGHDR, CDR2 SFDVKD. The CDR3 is CATSDLGDRGGLKLVRPFKFF. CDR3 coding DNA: TGTGCCACCAGTGATTTAGGAGATAGGGGAGGACTGAAGCTGGTACGACCCTTCAAGTTCTTT.

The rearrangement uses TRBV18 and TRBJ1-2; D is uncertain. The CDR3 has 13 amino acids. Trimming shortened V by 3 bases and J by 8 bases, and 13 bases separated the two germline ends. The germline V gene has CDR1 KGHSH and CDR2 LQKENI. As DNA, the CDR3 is TGTGCCAGCTCACCGGGCGGGGTTGAAGGCTACACCTTC. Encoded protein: CASSPGGVEGYTF. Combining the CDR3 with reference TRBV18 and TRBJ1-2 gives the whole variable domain NAGVMQNPRHLVRRRGQEARLRCSPMKGHSHVYWYRQLPEEGLKFMVYLQKENIIDESGMPKERFSAEFPKEGPSILRIQQVVRGDSAAYFCASSPGGVEGYTFGSGTRLTVV.

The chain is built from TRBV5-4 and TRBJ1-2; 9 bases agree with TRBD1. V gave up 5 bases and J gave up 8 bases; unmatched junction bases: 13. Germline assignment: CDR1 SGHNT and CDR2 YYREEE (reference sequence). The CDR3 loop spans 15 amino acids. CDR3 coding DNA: TGTGCCAGCAGGTTAACAGGGGGCGCAGGTTACGGCTACACCTTC. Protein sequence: CASRLTGGAGYGYTF.

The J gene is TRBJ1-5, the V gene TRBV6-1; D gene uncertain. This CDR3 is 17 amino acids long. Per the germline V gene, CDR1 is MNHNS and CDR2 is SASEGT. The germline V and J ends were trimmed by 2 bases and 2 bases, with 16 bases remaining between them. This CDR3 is CASSENYNLQGNQPQHF. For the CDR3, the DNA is TGTGCCAGCAGTGAAAATTACAATCTGCAGGGCAATCAGCCCCAGCATTTT.

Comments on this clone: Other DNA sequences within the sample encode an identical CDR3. The CDR3 DNA follows: TGTGCCAGCAGCGTGAGCGTGAACACTGAAGCTTTCTTT. Encoded protein: CASSVSVNTEAFF. The rearrangement links TRBV9 to TRBJ1-1; the D is unclear. V was trimmed by 2 bases and J by 0 bases, leaving 5 bases between them. The CDR3 spans 13 residues. Looked up from germline, CDR1 is SGDLS and CDR2 is YYNGEE. Filled out from reference TRBV9 and TRBJ1-1, the complete variable domain reads DSGVTQTPKHLITATGQRVTLRCSPRSGDLSVYWYQQSLDQGLQFLIQYYNGEERAKGNILERFSAQQFPDLHSELNLSSLELGDSALYFCASSVSVNTEAFFGQGTRLTVV.

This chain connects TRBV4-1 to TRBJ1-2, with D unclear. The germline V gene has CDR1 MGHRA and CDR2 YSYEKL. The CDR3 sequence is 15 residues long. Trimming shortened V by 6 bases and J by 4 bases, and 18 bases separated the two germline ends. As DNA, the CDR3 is TGCGCCAGCAGACCAGACCCCCTCGGAGCCTATGGCTACACCTTC. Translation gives CASRPDPLGAYGYTF.

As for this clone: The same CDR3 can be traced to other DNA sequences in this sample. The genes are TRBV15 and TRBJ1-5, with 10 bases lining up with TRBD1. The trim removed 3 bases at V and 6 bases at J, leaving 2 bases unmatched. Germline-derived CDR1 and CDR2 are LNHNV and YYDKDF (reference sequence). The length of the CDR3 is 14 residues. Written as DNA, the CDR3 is TGTGCCACCAGCAGGACAGGGGGCGGTCAGCCCCAGCATTTT. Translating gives CATSRTGGGQPQHF.

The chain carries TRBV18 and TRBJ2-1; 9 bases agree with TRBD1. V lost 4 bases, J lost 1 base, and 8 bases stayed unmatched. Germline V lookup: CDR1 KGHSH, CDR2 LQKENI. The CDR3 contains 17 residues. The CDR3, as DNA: TGTGCCAGCTCACTTGTCTCTGGGACAGGGTCCTACAATGAGCAGTTCTTC. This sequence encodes CASSLVSGTGSYNEQFF.

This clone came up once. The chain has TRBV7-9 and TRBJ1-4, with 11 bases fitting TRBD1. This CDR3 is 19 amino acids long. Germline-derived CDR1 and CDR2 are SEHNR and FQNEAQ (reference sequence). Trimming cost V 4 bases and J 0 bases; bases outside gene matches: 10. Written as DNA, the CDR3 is TGTGCCAGCAGCTCACAGGACAGGGGGCGTCCCGCAACTAATGAAAAACTGTTTTTT. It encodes CASSSQDRGRPATNEKLFF. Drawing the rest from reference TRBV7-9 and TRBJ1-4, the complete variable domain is DTGVSQNPRHKITKRGQNVTFRCDPISEHNRLYWYRQTLGQGPEFLTYFQNEAQLEKSRLLSDRFSAERPKGSFSTLEIQRTEQGDSAMYLCASSSQDRGRPATNEKLFFGSGTQLSVL.

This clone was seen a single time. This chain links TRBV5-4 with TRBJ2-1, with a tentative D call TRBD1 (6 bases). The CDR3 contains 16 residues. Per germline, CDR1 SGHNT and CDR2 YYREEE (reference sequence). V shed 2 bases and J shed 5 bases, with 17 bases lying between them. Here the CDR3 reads CASSLPRTDTDNEQFF. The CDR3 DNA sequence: TGTGCCAGCAGCTTACCTCGGACAGACACGGACAATGAGCAGTTCTTC. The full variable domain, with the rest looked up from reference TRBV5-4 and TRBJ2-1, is ETGVTQSPTHLIKTRGQQVTLRCSSQSGHNTVSWYQQALGQGPQFIFQYYREEENGRGNFPPRFSGLQFPNYSSELNVNALELDDSALYLCASSLPRTDTDNEQFFGPGTRLTVL.

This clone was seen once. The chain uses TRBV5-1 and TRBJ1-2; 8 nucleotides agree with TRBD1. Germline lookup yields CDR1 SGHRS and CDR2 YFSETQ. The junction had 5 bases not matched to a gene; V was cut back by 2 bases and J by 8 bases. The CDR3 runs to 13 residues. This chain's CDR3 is CASSFGQGAGYTF. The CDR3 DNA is TGCGCCAGCAGCTTCGGACAGGGTGCGGGCTACACCTTC.

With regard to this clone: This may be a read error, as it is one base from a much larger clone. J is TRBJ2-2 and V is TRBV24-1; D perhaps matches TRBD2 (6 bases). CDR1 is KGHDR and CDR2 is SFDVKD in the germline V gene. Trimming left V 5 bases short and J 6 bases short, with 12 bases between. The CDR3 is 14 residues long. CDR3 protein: CATSGIREAGELFF. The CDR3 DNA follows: TGTGCCACCAGTGGCATCAGGGAGGCCGGGGAGCTGTTTTTT.